The clone carrying this T cell receptor beta chain was seen only a few times. Its antigen is still unknown. This entry is derived from a study of cytomegalovirus exposure and HLA in healthy donors. Whole-study results and caveats: The study listed some 160 cytomegalovirus-associated TCR beta chains. In vitro checks showed that a few CMV-associated chains really do target CMV antigens. Reportedly, diagnosis of cytomegalovirus status by the classifier showed high specificity and sensitivity.

TCRdb's table, derived via immunoSEQ multiplex PCR, lists solely in-frame clones and lacks some. The sample gives about 220,000 clones, roughly 83% of which show up once; roughly 13% is in the top ten. Germline V CDR1 and CDR2: MGHRA, YSYEKL. The CDR3 spans 15 residues. V lost 1 base to trimming and J lost 3 bases, with 12 bases between them. The TCR was taken from a woman aged 25-40 years in good health and CMV-seropositive. The material sequenced was PBMCs. This rearrangement joins TRBV4-1 to TRBJ1-2, with D possibly being TRBD1 (6 bases). CDR3 DNA sequence: TGCGCCAGCAGCCAAGGCCAAGGGGGAGACTATGGCTACACCTTC. Its protein is CASSQGQGGDYGYTF.